Described below is a single T cell receptor beta chain sequence and its context. Its antigen is unknown. Qualities for individual bases were not recorded, and no much larger clone is one base off. Library creation used RT-PCR. Sequencing instrument: Illumina MiSeq. The public reads were quality trimmed at Q25 with fastp and then assembled into clones with MiXCR by TCRdb, keeping productive beta chains. Every entry covers one CDR3 protein and lists the most common genes and DNA from its rows. The sample includes about 680,000 distinct CDR3 sequences, with approximately 15% observed a single time. The ten largest make up 3% to 4.5% of the sample. These data originate in a study (dated by TCRdb to the mid-2010s). V drops 2 bases and J drops 3 bases, leaving 8 bases in between. CDR1 and CDR2 are read off the germline V gene (reference sequence) as SGHKS and YYEKEE. Including the terminal cysteine and phenylalanine, the CDR3 comprises 13 residues. Only the CDR3 DNA is retained, 39 bases long and in frame from the first base.

The sequence was obtained from a female donor in good health, serving as a healthy control. The V and J segments used are TRBV5-5 and TRBJ1-2; no confident D gene assignment can be made. Sequenced: memory CD4+ T cells from blood. At the DNA level, the sequence is TGTGCCAGCAGCTTAGATAGGCACTATGGCTACACCTTC. It codes for CASSLDRHYGYTF.